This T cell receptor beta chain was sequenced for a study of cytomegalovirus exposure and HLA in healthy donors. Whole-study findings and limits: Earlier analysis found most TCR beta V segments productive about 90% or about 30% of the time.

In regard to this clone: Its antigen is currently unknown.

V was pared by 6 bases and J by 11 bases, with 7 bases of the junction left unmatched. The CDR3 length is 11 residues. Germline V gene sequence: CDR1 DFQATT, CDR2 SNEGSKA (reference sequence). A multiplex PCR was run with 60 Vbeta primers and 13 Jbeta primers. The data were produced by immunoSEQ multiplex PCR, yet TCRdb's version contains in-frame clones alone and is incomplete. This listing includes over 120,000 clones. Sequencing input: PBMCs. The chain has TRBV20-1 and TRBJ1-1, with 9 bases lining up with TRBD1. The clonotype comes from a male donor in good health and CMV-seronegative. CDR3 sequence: CSAAGTGPAFF. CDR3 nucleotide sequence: TGCAGTGCAGCCGGGACAGGGCCGGCTTTCTTT.